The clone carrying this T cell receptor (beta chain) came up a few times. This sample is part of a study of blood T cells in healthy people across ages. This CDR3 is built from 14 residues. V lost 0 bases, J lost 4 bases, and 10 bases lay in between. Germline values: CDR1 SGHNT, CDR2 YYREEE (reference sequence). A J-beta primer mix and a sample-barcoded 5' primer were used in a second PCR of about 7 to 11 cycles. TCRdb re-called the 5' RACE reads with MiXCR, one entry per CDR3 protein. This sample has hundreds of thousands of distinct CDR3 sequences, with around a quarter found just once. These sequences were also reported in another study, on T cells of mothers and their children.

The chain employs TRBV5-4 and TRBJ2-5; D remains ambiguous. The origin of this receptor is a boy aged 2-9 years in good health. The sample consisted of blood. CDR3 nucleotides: TGTGCCAGCAGCTTGGAGAACCTCAGAGAGACCCAGTACTTC. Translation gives CASSLENLRETQYF.